Presented here are 20 T cell receptor beta chains from one specimen sequenced in a study of identical twins. TCRdb re-called the 5' RACE reads with MiXCR, one entry per CDR3 protein. The sample includes 640,000 or so distinct CDR3 sequences, 6% to 6.5% of them seen just once. Specimen: naive T cells sorted from blood. The source is a man between 18 and 35 years old in good health.

In this sample, this clonotype turned up a few times. The chain employs TRBV7-9 and TRBJ2-2; possibly TRBD2 for D (6 bases). The CDR3 sequence is 17 residues long. Germline V lookup: CDR1 SEHNR, CDR2 FQNEAQ (reference sequence). The V end lost 1 base, the J end lost 0 bases, and 12 bases lay between the germline ends. CDR3 sequence (DNA): TGTGCCAGCAGCTTAGACCCCGGGGGAACGAACACCGGGGAGCTGTTTTTT. Translating gives CASSLDPGGTNTGELFF.

Only a few counts were recorded for this clonotype. The chain employs TRBV20-1 and TRBJ2-7; TRBD2 agrees at 7 bases. The ends lost 3 bases at V and 0 bases at J; junction bases unmatched: 17. Germline V gives CDR1 DFQATT, CDR2 SNEGSKA (reference sequence). The CDR3 contains 18 residues. For the CDR3, the DNA is TGCAGTGCTAGGTATATCGTGGCTAGCGGAGCCAGCTCCTACGAGCAGTACTTC. Its translation is CSARYIVASGASSYEQYF.

This clonotype was seen only a few times. The chain links TRBV15 to TRBJ2-1; 12 bases map to TRBD2. CDR1 and CDR2 (germline): LNHNV, YYDKDF (reference sequence). The CDR3 is made up of 13 amino acids. The ends lost 4 bases at V and 8 bases at J; junction bases unmatched: 0. CDR3 sequence reads: CATSTSGRDEQFF. In DNA form, the CDR3 reads TGTGCCACCAGCACTAGCGGGAGGGATGAGCAGTTCTTC.

This clonotype was counted many times. This chain connects TRBV12-3 or TRBV12-4 to TRBJ1-2, with 7 bases lining up with TRBD1. V shed 5 bases, J shed 8 bases, and the junction held 8 bases outside the gene matches. The CDR3 runs 13 residues. The CDR3 is CASSPTGVNGYTF. For the CDR3, the DNA is TGTGCCAGCAGTCCCACAGGGGTGAACGGCTACACCTTC.

This rearrangement joins TRBV5-5 to TRBJ2-2; the match to TRBD2 covers 9 bases. CDR3 length: 16 residues. With V trimmed by 3 bases and J by 7 bases, 10 bases remained unmatched. Per germline, CDR1 SGHKS and CDR2 YYEKEE (reference sequence). The CDR3 here is CASSWEASGKVGELFF. The CDR3 bases are TGTGCCAGCAGCTGGGAGGCTAGCGGGAAAGTCGGGGAGCTGTTTTTT.

This clonotype occurred many times. The chain joins TRBV27 to TRBJ2-1, with D maybe TRBD2 (5 bases). Trimming removed 5 bases at V and 2 bases at J, with 16 bases between. CDR1 and CDR2 (germline): MNHEY, SMNVEV (reference sequence). CDR3 length: 16 amino acids. For the CDR3, the DNA is TGTGCCAGCAGTCCCTCTCCTAGCCCTGCCTACAATGAGCAGTTCTTC. It yields the protein CASSPSPSPAYNEQFF.

This clonotype was detected only a few times. The chain employs TRBV27 and TRBJ2-3; TRBD2 might be the D (6 bases). Trimming stripped 8 bases from V and 0 bases from J, with 18 bases between. Germline V gene data show CDR1 as MNHEY and CDR2 as SMNVEV (reference sequence). This CDR3 is 16 amino acids long. CDR3: CASRTSSGTSTDTQYF. The CDR3 nucleotides are TGTGCCAGCCGAACTTCATCCGGGACTAGCACAGATACGCAGTATTTT.

This clonotype was counted at least ten times. The V and J genes are TRBV5-1 and TRBJ1-4; D is unclear. The V gene's germline CDR1 is SGHRS and CDR2 YFSETQ. V gave up 0 bases and J gave up 7 bases, with 7 bases separating them. This CDR3 spans 13 amino acids. The CDR3 region is CASSLGLGEKLFF. CDR3 bases: TGCGCCAGCAGCTTGGGGTTGGGTGAAAAACTGTTTTTT.

The gene calls are TRBV29-1 and TRBJ2-3; D is unresolved. Trimming cost V 3 bases and J 1 base, with 11 bases left between them. CDR3 size: 14 residues. The V gene's germline CDR1 is SQVTM and CDR2 ANQGSEA. CDR3 amino acids: CSVDVSAGTDTQYF. CDR3 DNA: TGCAGCGTTGATGTCAGTGCTGGCACAGATACGCAGTATTTT.

This clonotype has a count of ten or more. The chain employs TRBV12-3 or TRBV12-4 and TRBJ2-1; no clear D gene. This CDR3 contains 11 residues. Trimming left V 6 bases short and J 9 bases short, with 9 bases between. This CDR3 is CASRVSGEQFF. In DNA form, the CDR3 reads TGTGCCAGCAGGGTTAGTGGTGAGCAGTTCTTC.

This clonotype was seen more than once but under ten times. V usage is TRBV18 and J usage is TRBJ2-1; the match to TRBD2 covers 8 bases. Looked up from germline, CDR1 is KGHSH and CDR2 is LQKENI. Unmatched junction bases numbered 7, after V lost 5 bases and J lost 4 bases. This CDR3 contains 15 residues. The CDR3 here is CASSAGSGTYNEQFF. DNA for the CDR3: TGTGCCAGCTCAGCCGGTAGCGGGACTTACAATGAGCAGTTCTTC.

Many counts were recorded for this clonotype. The rearrangement joins TRBV20-1 to TRBJ2-3; the match to TRBD2 covers 11 bases. Germline trimming cut 1 base from V and 0 bases from J; bases unmatched to any gene: 9. Germline values: CDR1 DFQATT, CDR2 SNEGSKA (reference sequence). This CDR3 is built from 18 residues. The DNA for the CDR3 is TGCAGTGCTAGAGTCCTAGCGGGAGGTACATCCAGCACAGATACGCAGTATTTT. Protein: CSARVLAGGTSSTDTQYF.

This clonotype was seen at least ten times. This chain links TRBV4-1 with TRBJ2-1; 7 nucleotides align to TRBD1. Trimming at V came to 7 bases and at J to 15 bases, leaving 9 bases not matched to a gene. This CDR3 is built from 11 residues. The germline CDR1 and CDR2 sequences are MGHRA and YSYEKL. The CDR3, as DNA: TGCGCCAGCATTCCACAGGGGACCCGGTTCTTC. Protein: CASIPQGTRFF.

This clonotype was detected many times. The V call is TRBV15, the J call TRBJ2-2; D not resolved. Trimming took off 2 bases at V and 5 bases at J, with 6 bases between the two ends. CDR1 is LNHNV and CDR2 is YYDKDF in the germline V gene (reference sequence). The CDR3 length is 13 residues. Written as DNA, the CDR3 is TGTGCCACCAGCAGAAGCCTAACCGGGGAGCTGTTTTTT. It specifies CATSRSLTGELFF.

V gene TRBV7-3 combines with J gene TRBJ2-1; TRBD2 matches at 7 bases. This CDR3 is built from 16 residues. Germline trimming cut 2 bases from V and 6 bases from J; bases unmatched to any gene: 10. CDR1 and CDR2 from the germline V gene are SGHTA and FQGTGA. The DNA of the CDR3 is TGTGCCAGCAGCTTAGGTCCTAGCGGTGGGTCCAATGAGCAGTTCTTC. Translating it yields CASSLGPSGGSNEQFF. Drawing the rest from reference TRBV7-3 and TRBJ2-1, the complete variable domain is GAGVSQTPSNKVTEKGKYVELRCDPISGHTALYWYRQSLGQGPEFLIYFQGTGAADDSGLPNDRFFAVRPEGSVSTLKIQRTERGDSAVYLCASSLGPSGGSNEQFFGPGTRLTVL.

This clonotype appeared many times. The chain carries TRBV5-5 and TRBJ1-1; the D is unclear. Germline V CDR1 and CDR2: SGHKS, YYEKEE (reference sequence). Trimming shortened V by 0 bases and J by 0 bases, and 6 bases separated the two germline ends. The CDR3 consists of 14 residues. The CDR3 sequence is CASSLVSMNTEAFF. CDR3 nucleotides: TGTGCCAGCAGCTTGGTGAGCATGAACACTGAAGCTTTCTTT.

At least ten counts were recorded for this clonotype. The rearrangement uses TRBV12-3 or TRBV12-4 and TRBJ2-5; 14 bases line up with TRBD2. There are 16 residues in the CDR3. Trimming at V came to 5 bases and at J to 5 bases, leaving 7 bases not matched to a gene. The CDR3 sequence is CASSPTSGRVGETQYF. As DNA, the CDR3 is TGTGCCAGCAGTCCGACTAGCGGGAGGGTGGGGGAGACCCAGTACTTC.

As for this clonotype: This may stem from a read error, because a much larger clone lies one nucleotide away. The genes are TRBV24-1 and TRBJ2-5; a weak D match, TRBD1 (6 bases). V lost 4 bases and J lost 7, with 12 bases in between. CDR3 size: 13 residues. The germline CDR1 and CDR2 sequences are KGHDR and SFDVKD. CDR3 protein: CATSEGHKGTQYF. CDR3 sequence (DNA): TGTGCCACCAGTGAGGGACATAAGGGGACCCAGTACTTC.

This clonotype was seen more than once but under ten times. The V and J genes are TRBV12-3 or TRBV12-4 and TRBJ2-2; TRBD2 agrees at 9 bases. CDR3 length: 16 residues. Unmatched junction bases numbered 10, after V lost 6 bases and J lost 5 bases. This CDR3 reads CASSPFGLAGTGELFF. The CDR3 DNA follows: TGTGCCAGCAGCCCCTTCGGGCTAGCGGGAACCGGGGAGCTGTTTTTT.

About this clonotype itself: Being one base from a much bigger clone, this may be a read error. The chain carries TRBV5-1 and TRBJ2-7; 7 bases agree with TRBD1. Per the germline V gene, CDR1 is SGHRS and CDR2 is YFSETQ. The CDR3 is 18 amino acids. Written as DNA, the CDR3 is TGCGCCAGCAGCTTGATCACTCGACAGGGAAAGGGGCCCTACGAGCAGCACTTC. It yields the protein CASSLITRQGKGPYEQHF.